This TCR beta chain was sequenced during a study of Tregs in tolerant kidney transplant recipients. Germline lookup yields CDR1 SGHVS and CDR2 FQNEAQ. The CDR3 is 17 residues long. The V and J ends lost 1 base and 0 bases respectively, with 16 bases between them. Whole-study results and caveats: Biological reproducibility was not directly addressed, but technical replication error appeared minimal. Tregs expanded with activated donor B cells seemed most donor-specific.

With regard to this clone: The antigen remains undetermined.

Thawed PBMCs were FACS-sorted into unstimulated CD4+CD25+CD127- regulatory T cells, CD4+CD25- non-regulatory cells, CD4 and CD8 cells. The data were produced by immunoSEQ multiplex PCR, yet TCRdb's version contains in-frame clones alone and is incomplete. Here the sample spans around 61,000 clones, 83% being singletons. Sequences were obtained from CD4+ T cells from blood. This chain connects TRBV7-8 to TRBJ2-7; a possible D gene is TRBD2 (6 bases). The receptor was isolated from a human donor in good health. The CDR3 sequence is CASSLVFWRENSYEQYF. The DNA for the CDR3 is TGTGCCAGCAGCTTAGTCTTCTGGCGGGAAAACTCCTACGAGCAGTACTTC.